This T cell receptor beta chain was obtained from a study of blood T cell repertoires in COVID-19 (dated by TCRdb to 2018 to 2021). For the wider study: Samples covering the acute and convalescent phases of COVID-19 were provided by collaborators in the United States, Italy and Spain. The prospective study material was composed of cDNA or gDNA derived from T cells, B-cell-depleted T cells, or PBMCs. The dataset comprised deeply sampled blood TCRbeta repertoires from subjects exposed to, actively infected with, or recovered from COVID-19. The repertoires were released in a freely available public database intended as a resource for research on the immune response to SARS-CoV-2. The sample metadata nearly always contained a de-identified subject ID, COVID-19 status, age in years and sex. Where available, HLA class I and class II types were taken from metadata supplied by the sample provider and were not determined by assay-based typing. The samples were drawn from the first 160 participants of the ongoing ImmuneRACE study and from 950 to 1,500 subjects provided by 6 global collaborators.

Collaborating institutions collected whole blood in K2EDTA tubes following their own protocols. Collaborator samples were shipped for TCRbeta analysis as frozen whole blood, isolated PBMCs, or DNA extracted from either sample type. TCRbeta CDR3 regions were amplified from genomic DNA using the immunoSEQ Assay, a bias-controlled multiplex PCR. The authors' analysis ran thus. Nucleated cell counts per sample were estimated from amplification of reference gene primers within the assay. To quantify the absolute abundance of each unique TCRbeta CDR3 rearrangement, sequence reads were collapsed and filtered. For each sample, productive Simpson clonality was calculated by taking the square root of Simpson's diversity index across productive rearrangements. TCRdb stores this immuneACCESS table with in-frame sequences only. Part of the clones is absent; in the studies checked, under half of the shortfall reflects unresolved V genes, and no reason is known for the rest. V and J calls and clone size are given by that table; D and trimming were obtained from the DNA. The table for this sample lists 65,000 or so clones; just under 80% of them were counted only once. The ten top clones hold roughly 27% of the sample.

General findings and caveats noted by the study authors: How much clinical and demographic metadata was included differed by source and by participant, and the metadata was provided uncurated.

Comment on this clone: No antigen is known for it. One junction end disagrees with the germline gene, perhaps due to a read error.

The TCR sequence derives from a human donor in a cohort sampled during active COVID-19. Sample: peripheral blood.

The sequenced DNA is TGTGTCAGCAGCCAGGGGACTGGTGGGGTATCTTACGAGCAGTACTTC. This yields the protein CVSSQGTGGVSYEQYF. The receptor chain draws on TRBV3-1 (or the pseudogene TRBV3-2) and TRBJ2-7; the D gene is possibly TRBD1 or TRBD2, each agreeing over 6 bases. As encoded in the germline V gene (reference sequence), CDR1 is LGHDT while CDR2 is YNNKEL. From the cysteine through the phenylalanine, the CDR3 covers 16 amino acids. CDR3 DNA is the only sequence kept; it has 48 bases, read in frame from the first base.